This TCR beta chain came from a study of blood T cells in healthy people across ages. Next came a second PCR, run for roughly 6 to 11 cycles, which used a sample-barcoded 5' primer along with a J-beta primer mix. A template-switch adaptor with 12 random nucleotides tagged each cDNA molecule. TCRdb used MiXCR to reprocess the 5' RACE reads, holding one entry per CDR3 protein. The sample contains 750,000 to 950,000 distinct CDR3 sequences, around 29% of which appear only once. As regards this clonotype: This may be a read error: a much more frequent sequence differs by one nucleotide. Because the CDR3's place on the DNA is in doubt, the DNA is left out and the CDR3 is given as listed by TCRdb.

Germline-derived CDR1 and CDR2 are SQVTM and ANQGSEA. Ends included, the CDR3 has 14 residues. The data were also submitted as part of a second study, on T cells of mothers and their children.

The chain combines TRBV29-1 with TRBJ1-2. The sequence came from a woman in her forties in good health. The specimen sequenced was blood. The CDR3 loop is CSVGSPRSGYGCTF.